This note documents a single T cell receptor (beta chain) sequence. The antigen is unknown. Germline V CDR1 and CDR2: SGHTA, FQGNSA. The trim removed 5 bases at V and 5 bases at J, leaving 9 bases unmatched. This CDR3 contains 16 residues. The 5'RACE method, run with constant-segment primers, produced TCR alpha and TCR beta cDNA libraries (carrying sample barcodes and UMIs). TCRdb called the 5' RACE reads again in MiXCR, with one record for every CDR3 protein. The table lists some 160,000 distinct CDR3 sequences, 10% to 15% of them singletons. These data come from a study of T-cell memory formation after mild COVID-19. Study at large: Each donor largely had its own TCR clusters.

General study points: Unconfirmed was the SARS-CoV-2 specificity of second-wave clones that peaked on day 37. CD4/CD8 balance held among clones contracting day 15 to 85, and later expanders leaned CD4+.

The TCR sequence derives from a young man who had mild COVID-19 (a few samples of this study predate the infection). Cell type and time point are not known. J is TRBJ2-2 and V is TRBV7-2, with TRBD1 matching over 9 bases. The source material was PBMCs or a T cell subset sorted from them (not recorded which). CDR3 nucleotide sequence: TGTGCCAGCAGCCGGTCCGGGACAGGGCGTACCGGGGAGCTGTTTTTT. This codes for CASSRSGTGRTGELFF.